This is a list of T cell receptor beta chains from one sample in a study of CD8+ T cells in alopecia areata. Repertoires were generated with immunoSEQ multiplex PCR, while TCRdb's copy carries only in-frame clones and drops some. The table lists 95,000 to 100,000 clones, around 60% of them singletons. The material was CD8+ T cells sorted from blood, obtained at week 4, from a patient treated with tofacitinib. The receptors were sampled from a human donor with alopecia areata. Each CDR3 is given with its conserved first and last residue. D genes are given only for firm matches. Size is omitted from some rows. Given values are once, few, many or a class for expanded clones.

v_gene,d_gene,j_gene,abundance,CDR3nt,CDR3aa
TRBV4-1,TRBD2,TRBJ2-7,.,TGCGCCAGCAGCCAAGGAAGGCGCGCTAGCGGGAGCTTCTACGAGCAGTACTTC,CASSQGRRASGSFYEQYF
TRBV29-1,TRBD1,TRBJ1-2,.,TGCAGCGTTGGACAGGGGATCTATGGCTACACCTTC,CSVGQGIYGYTF
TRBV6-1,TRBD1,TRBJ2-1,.,TGTGCCAGCAGTGAAGCGCCCTCCCACAGGGGTTACAATGAGCAGTTCTTC,CASSEAPSHRGYNEQFF
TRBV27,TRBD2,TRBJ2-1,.,TGTGCCAGCTCCTCACAGGGGGGACTAGCGGGAGCGTACAATGAGCAGTTCTTC,CASSSQGGLAGAYNEQFF
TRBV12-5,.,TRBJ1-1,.,TGTGCTAGTGGTTTCGGGGGTTTGGGCACTGAAGCTTTCTTT,CASGFGGLGTEAFF
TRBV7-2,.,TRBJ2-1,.,TGTGCCAGCAGCTTGGCATGGGAGCAGTTCTTC,CASSLAWEQFF
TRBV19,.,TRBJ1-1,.,TGTGCCAGTATGGGCGGCAACACTGAAGCTTTCTTT,CASMGGNTEAFF
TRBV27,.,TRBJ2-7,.,TGTGCCAGCAGTTTATCCGGGGGTTTGGGATACGAGCAGTACTTC,CASSLSGGLGYEQYF
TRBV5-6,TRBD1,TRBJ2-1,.,TGTGCCAGCAGCCTCAGGACAGGAAGATACAATGAGCAGTTCTTC,CASSLRTGRYNEQFF
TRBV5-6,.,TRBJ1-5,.,TGTGCCAGCAGCTTGGGGGCAGGGGTATCAAATCAGCCCCAGCATTTT,CASSLGAGVSNQPQHF
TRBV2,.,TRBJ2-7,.,TGTGCCAGCAGTGAAGGGCAGGACTACGAGCAGTACTTC,CASSEGQDYEQYF
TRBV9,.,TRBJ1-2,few,TGTGCCAGCAGCTGGACGGAGACTCACTATGGCTACACCTTC,CASSWTETHYGYTF
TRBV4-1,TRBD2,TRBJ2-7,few,TGCGCCAGCACACCGGTAGCGGGAGTCTATGGGGGCGAGCAGTACTTC,CASTPVAGVYGGEQYF
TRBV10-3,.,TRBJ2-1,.,TGTGCCATCAGTGAGTCGGGGGGAAACAATGAGCAGTTCTTC,CAISESGGNNEQFF
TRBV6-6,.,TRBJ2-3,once,TGTGCCAGCCTACAGGGATCCCTTCGGGATACGCAGTATTTT,CASLQGSLRDTQYF
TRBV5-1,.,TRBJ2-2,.,TGCGCCAGCAGCTTGGTTTTTCGTGCCACGAGGGACGGGGAGCTGTTTTTT,CASSLVFRATRDGELFF
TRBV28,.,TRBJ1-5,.,TGTGCCAGCAGGCTAGTGGATAGCAATCAGCCCCAGCATTTT,CASRLVDSNQPQHF
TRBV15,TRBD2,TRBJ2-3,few,TGTGCCACCTCGCGCAGCGGGGGGGCCGGGGGCACAGATACGCAGTATTTT,CATSRSGGAGGTDTQYF
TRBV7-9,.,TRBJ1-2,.,TGTGCCAGCAGCTTGGGGACGAACTATGGCTACACCTTC,CASSLGTNYGYTF
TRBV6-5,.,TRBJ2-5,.,TGTGCCAGCAGCAAAGTCTGGGGTGAGACCCAGTACTTC,CASSKVWGETQYF
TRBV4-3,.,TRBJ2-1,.,TGCGCCAGCAGCCAAGAGGGGGCAGGCTACAATGAGCAGTTCTTC,CASSQEGAGYNEQFF
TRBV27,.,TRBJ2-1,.,TGTGCCAGCAGCCCCGCCGGGGCTAATGAGCAGTTCTTC,CASSPAGANEQFF
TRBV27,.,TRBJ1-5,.,TGTGCCAGCAGTTCGATGTTTGGGGGCAGCAATCAGCCCCAGCATTTT,CASSSMFGGSNQPQHF
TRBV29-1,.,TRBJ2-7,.,TGCAGCGTTGAAGAGCAAGGCTACGAGCAGTACTTC,CSVEEQGYEQYF
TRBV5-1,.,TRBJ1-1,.,TGCGCCAGCATCAATCCTACAGGGCCGAACACTGAAGCTTTCTTT,CASINPTGPNTEAFF
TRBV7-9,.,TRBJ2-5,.,TGTGCCAGCAGCCCCCGTGGGTCCGAGGGCCAAGAGACCCAGTACTTC,CASSPRGSEGQETQYF
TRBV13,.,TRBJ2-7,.,TGTGCCAGCAGCTTAGGCCCCGAGCAGTACTTC,CASSLGPEQYF
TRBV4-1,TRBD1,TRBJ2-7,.,TGCGCCAGCAGCCAAGGGACAGGGAACTACGAGCAGTACTTC,CASSQGTGNYEQYF
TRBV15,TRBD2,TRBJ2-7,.,TGTGCCACCAGGGACTACGCTAGCGGGAGTTTTCCGCCTACCGAGCAGTACTTC,CATRDYASGSFPPTEQYF
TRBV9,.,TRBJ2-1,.,TGTGCCAGCAGCGTCTACTTGAGCTCCTACAATGAGCAGTTCTTC,CASSVYLSSYNEQFF
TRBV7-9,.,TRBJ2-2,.,TGTGCCAGCAGCTCACAATGGGTATTCGCGAACACCGGGGAGCTGTTTTTT,CASSSQWVFANTGELFF
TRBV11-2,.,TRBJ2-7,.,TGTGCCAGCAGCTTAGACGTCAGGGAGACCTACGAGCAGTACTTC,CASSLDVRETYEQYF
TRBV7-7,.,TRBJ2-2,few,TGTGCCAGCAGCTTAACCGGGATCCCCGGGGAGCTGTTTTTT,CASSLTGIPGELFF
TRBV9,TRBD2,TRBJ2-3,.,TGTGCCAGCAGCGTAGGCGGGAGTGGGGGAGATACGCAGTATTTT,CASSVGGSGGDTQYF
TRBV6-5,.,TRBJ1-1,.,TGTGCCAGCAGTTACGTCGTTCAACCGAACACTGAAGCTTTCTTT,CASSYVVQPNTEAFF
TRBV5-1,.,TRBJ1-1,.,TGCGCCAGTAGCCGCAGGGTTTACGTCGCTTCTGAAGCTTTCTTT,CASSRRVYVASEAFF